This TCR beta chain was sequenced in a study of T cells in localized non-small cell lung cancer. Study conclusions and caveats: Among the top 100 tumor clones, a median approximately 60 appeared in adjacent lung. The greatest T cell clonality was found in uninvolved adjacent lung (higher than in tumor). Higher T cell density in the blood was associated with longer overall survival, whereas higher adjacent-lung clonality associated with shorter survival.

A word on this clone: Its antigen is as yet unknown.

The method was immunoSEQ multiplex PCR; TCRdb's version includes in-frame clones alone and lacks a portion of them. The sample yields under 70,000 clones, just over 85% seen once. The sequence derives from a woman aged 40 to 75 with stage I lung adenocarcinoma. The starting material was peripheral blood, obtained before any cancer treatment.

The CDR3 region is CAWSGGQGSYTGELFF. The CDR3 DNA reads TGTGCCTGGAGTGGGGGACAGGGAAGCTACACCGGGGAGCTGTTTTTT. The rearrangement links TRBV30 to TRBJ2-2; 9 nucleotides match TRBD1. From germline, CDR1 is GTSNPN and CDR2 SVGIG (reference sequence). This CDR3 is 16 amino acids long. The V and J ends lost 1 base and 3 bases, in that order; junction bases with no gene match: 6.